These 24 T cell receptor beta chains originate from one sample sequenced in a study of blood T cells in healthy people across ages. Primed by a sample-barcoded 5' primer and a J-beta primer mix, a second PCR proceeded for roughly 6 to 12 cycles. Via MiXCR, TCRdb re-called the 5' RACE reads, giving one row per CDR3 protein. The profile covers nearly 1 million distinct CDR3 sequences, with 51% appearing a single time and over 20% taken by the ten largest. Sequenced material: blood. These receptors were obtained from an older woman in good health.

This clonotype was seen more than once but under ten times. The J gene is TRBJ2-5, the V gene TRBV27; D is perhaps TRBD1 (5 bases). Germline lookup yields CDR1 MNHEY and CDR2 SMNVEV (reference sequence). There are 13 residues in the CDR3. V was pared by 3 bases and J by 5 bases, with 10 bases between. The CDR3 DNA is TGTGCCAGCAGTTTCAGGGTAGGGGAGACCCAGTACTTC. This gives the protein CASSFRVGETQYF.

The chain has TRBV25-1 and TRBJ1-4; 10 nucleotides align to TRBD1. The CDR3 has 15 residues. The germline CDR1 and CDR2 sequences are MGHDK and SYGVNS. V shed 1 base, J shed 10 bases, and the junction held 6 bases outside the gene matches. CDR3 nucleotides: TGTGCCAGCAGTGAATTGGGACAGGGGTGGGGAAAACTGTTTTTT. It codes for CASSELGQGWGKLFF.

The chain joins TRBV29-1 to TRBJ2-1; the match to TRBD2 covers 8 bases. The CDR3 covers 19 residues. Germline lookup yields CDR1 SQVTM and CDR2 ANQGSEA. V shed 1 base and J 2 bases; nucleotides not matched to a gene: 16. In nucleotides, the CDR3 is TGCAGCGTTGAAGTGGCCACTAGCGGACAATACCAGACCTACAATGAGCAGTTCTTC. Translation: CSVEVATSGQYQTYNEQFF.

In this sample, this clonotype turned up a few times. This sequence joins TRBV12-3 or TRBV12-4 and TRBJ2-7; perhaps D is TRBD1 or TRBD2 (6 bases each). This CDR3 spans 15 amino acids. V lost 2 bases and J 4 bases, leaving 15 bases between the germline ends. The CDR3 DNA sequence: TGTGCCAGCAGTTTATTGGTGACGGGGGCTTACGAGCAGTACTTC. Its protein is CASSLLVTGAYEQYF.

The CDR3 spells CASSSADSTDTQYF. As DNA, the CDR3 is TGCGCCAGCAGCTCTGCGGACAGCACAGATACGCAGTATTTT. The V call is TRBV5-1, the J call TRBJ2-3, with no clear D. The CDR3 consists of 14 residues. The germline V gene encodes CDR1 SGHRS and CDR2 YFSETQ. Trimming cost V 3 bases and J 0 bases, with 8 bases left between them. The whole variable domain, remainder taken from reference TRBV5-1 and TRBJ2-3, is KAGVTQTPRYLIKTRGQQVTLSCSPISGHRSVSWYQQTPGQGLQFLFEYFSETQRNKGNFPGRFSGRQFSNSRSEMNVSTLELGDSALYLCASSSADSTDTQYFGPGTRLTVL.

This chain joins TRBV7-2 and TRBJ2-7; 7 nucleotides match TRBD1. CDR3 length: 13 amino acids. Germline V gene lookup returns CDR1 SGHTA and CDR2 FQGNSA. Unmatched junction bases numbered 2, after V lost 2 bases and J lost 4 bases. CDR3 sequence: CASSLMTGYEQYF. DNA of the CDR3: TGTGCCAGCAGCTTAATGACAGGGTACGAGCAGTACTTC.

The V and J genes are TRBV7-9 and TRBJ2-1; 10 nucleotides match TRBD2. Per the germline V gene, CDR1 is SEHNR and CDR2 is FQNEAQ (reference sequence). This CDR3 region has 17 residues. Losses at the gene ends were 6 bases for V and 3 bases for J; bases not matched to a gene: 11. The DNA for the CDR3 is TGTGCCAGCAGACCTAAAATAGCGGGAGGTCTCTACAATGAGCAGTTCTTC. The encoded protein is CASRPKIAGGLYNEQFF.

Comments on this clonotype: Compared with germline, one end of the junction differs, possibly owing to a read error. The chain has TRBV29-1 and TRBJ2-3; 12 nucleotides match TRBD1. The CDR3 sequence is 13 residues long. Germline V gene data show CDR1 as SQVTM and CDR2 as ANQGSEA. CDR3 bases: TGCAGCGCGGGACAGGGGGCACAAGATGCGCAGTATTTT. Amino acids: CSAGQGAQDAQYF.

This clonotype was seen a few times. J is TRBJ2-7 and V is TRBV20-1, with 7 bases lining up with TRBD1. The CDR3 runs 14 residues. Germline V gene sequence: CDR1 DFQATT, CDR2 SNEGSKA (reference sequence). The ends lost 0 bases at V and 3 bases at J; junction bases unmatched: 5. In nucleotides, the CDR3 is TGCAGTGCTAGAGACTGGGACAGCCACTACGAGCAGTACTTC. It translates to CSARDWDSHYEQYF.

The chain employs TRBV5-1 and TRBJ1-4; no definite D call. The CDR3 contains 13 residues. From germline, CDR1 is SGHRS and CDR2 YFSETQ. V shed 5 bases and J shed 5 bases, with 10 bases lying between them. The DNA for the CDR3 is TGCGCCAGCAGACCCGACGGGAATGAAAAACTGTTTTTT. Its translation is CASRPDGNEKLFF.

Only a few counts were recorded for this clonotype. CDR3 residues: CASSSPFGGEHGYTF. The CDR3 DNA reads as TGTGCCAGCAGTTCCCCGTTTGGGGGAGAACATGGCTACACCTTC. The gene calls are TRBV6-5 and TRBJ1-2; the D gene is possibly TRBD1 (5 bases). The CDR3 totals 15 residues. Germline V lookup: CDR1 MNHEY, CDR2 SVGAGI. The V end was cut by 4 bases, the J end by 6 bases, with 18 bases between.

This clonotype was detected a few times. The CDR3 reads CASSPGFGESKAGDTQYF. The DNA for the CDR3 is TGTGCCAGCAGCCCCGGCTTTGGGGAAAGTAAAGCGGGAGATACGCAGTATTTT. The genes are TRBV7-2 and TRBJ2-3; D may be TRBD2 (6 bases). CDR1 SGHTA and CDR2 FQGNSA come from the germline V gene. Trimming removed 5 bases at V and 5 bases at J, with 26 bases between. The CDR3 sequence is 18 residues long.

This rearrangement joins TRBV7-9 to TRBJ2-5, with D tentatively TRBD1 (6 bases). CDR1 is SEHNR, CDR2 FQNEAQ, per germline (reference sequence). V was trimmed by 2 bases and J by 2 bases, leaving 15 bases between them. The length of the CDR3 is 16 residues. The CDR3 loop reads CASSLFAAQGQETQYF. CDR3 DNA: TGTGCCAGCAGCTTATTCGCGGCCCAGGGGCAAGAGACCCAGTACTTC.

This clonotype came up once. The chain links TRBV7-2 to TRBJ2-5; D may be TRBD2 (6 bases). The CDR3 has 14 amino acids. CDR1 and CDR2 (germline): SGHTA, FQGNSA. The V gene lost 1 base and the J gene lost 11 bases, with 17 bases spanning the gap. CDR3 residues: CASSLEIVRREQYF. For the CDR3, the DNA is TGTGCCAGCAGCTTAGAGATTGTAAGACGGGAGCAGTACTTC.

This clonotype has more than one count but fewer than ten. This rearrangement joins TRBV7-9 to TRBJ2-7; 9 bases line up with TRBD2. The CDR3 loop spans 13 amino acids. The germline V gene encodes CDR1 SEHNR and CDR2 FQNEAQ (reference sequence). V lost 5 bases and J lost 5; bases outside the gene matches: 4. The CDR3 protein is CASSPTSGDEQYF. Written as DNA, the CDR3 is TGTGCCAGCAGCCCGACTAGCGGTGACGAGCAGTACTTC.

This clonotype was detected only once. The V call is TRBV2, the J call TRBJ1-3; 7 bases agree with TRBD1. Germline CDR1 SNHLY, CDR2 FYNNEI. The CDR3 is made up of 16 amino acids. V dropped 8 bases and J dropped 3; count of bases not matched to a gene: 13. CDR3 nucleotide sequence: TGTGCCAGCCTCATAGGGACAGTCCAGAGTGGAAACACCATATATTTT. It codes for CASLIGTVQSGNTIYF. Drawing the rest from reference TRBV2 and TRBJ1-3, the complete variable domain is EPEVTQTPSHQVTQMGQEVILRCVPISNHLYFYWYRQILGQKVEFLVSFYNNEISEKSEIFDDQFSVERPDGSNFTLKIRSTKLEDSAMYFCASLIGTVQSGNTIYFGEGSWLTVV.

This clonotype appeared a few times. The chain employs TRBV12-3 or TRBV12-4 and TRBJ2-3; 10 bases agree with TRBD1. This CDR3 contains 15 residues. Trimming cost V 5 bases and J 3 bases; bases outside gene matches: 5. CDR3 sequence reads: CASSVGTGETDTQYF. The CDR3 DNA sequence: TGTGCCAGCAGTGTAGGGACAGGGGAAACAGATACGCAGTATTTT.

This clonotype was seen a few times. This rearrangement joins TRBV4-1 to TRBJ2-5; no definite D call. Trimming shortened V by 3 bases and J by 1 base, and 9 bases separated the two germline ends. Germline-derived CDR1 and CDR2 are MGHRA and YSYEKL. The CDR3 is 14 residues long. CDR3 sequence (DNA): TGCGCCAGCAGCCAGTTTGGGGTCCAAGAGACCCAGTACTTC. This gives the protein CASSQFGVQETQYF.

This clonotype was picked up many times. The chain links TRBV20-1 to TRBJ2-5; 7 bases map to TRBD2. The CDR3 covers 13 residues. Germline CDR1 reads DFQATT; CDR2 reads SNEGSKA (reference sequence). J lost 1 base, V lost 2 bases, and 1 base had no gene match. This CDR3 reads CSARRGGQETQYF. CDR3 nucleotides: TGCAGTGCTAGACGCGGGGGCCAAGAGACCCAGTACTTC.

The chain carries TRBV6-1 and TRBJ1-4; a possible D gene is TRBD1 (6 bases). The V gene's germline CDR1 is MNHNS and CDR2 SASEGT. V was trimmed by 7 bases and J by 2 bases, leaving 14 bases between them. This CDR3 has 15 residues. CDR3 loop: CASTNRVRTNEKLFF. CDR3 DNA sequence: TGTGCCAGCACCAACAGGGTTCGGACTAATGAAAAACTGTTTTTT.

For the CDR3, the DNA is TGTGCCTGGAGCCGGGACAGCGCTGCAAAGGAGTACTTC. It specifies CAWSRDSAAKEYF. The V call is TRBV30, the J call TRBJ2-7; 7 bases map to TRBD1. CDR1 and CDR2 from the germline V gene are GTSNPN and SVGIG (reference sequence). The trim removed 3 bases at V and 11 bases at J, leaving 13 bases unmatched. The CDR3 has 13 amino acids.

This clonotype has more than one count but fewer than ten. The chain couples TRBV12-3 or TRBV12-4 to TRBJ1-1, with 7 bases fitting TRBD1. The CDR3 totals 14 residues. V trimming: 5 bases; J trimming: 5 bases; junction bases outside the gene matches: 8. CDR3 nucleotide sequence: TGTGCCAGCAGTGCGGGACAGCGAAGAACTGAAGCTTTCTTT. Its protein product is CASSAGQRRTEAFF.

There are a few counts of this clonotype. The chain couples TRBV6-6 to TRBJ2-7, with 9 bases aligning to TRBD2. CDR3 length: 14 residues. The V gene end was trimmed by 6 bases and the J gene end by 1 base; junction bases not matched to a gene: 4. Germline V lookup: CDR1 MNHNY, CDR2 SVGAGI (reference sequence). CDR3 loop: CASRRTSASYEQYF. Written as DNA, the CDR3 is TGTGCCAGCAGAAGGACTAGCGCGTCCTACGAGCAGTACTTC.

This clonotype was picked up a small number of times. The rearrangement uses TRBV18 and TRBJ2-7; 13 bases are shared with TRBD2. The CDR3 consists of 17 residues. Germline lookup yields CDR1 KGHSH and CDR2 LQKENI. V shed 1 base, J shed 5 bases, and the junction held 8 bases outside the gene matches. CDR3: CASSPLGLAGRPDEQYF. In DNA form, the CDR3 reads TGTGCCAGCTCACCACTGGGACTAGCGGGACGCCCTGACGAGCAGTACTTC.